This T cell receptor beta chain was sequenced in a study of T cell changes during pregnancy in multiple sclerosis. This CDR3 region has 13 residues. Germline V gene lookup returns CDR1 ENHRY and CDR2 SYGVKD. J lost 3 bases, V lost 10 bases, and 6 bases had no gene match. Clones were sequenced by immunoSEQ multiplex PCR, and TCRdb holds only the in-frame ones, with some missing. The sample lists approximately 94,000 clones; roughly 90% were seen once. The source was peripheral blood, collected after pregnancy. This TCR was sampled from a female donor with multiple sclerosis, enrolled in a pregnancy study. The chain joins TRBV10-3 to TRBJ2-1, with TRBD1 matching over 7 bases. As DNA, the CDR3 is TGTGCCACTAACCGGGACAGCTACAATGAGCAGTTCTTC. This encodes CATNRDSYNEQFF.